The 13 T cell receptor beta chains presented below share a single source sample, sequenced in a study of blood T cell repertoires in COVID-19. Generated by immunoSEQ multiplex PCR, the TCRdb table keeps only in-frame clones and is missing some. The data show 200,000 to 300,000 clones, around nine tenths seen once. The sequencing input was PBMCs or T cells enriched from blood (not recorded which). The source of these receptors is a young woman who had recovered from COVID-19.

This clone was recorded once. The chain is built from TRBV30 and TRBJ1-4, with 9 bases identical to TRBD1. The CDR3 is 13 residues long. J lost 6 bases, V lost 7 bases, and 6 bases had no gene match. Germline V gene sequence: CDR1 GTSNPN, CDR2 SVGIG (reference sequence). The CDR3 region has the DNA TGTGCCTCGGGACAGGGATCCGATGAAAAACTGTTTTTT. Its protein is CASGQGSDEKLFF.

The V gene is TRBV11-3, the J gene TRBJ2-1; the D gene is possibly TRBD2 (7 bases). The V and J ends lost 3 bases and 5 bases respectively, with 11 bases between them. The length of the CDR3 is 14 residues. The germline gives CDR1 SGHNT, CDR2 YENEEA. CDR3 sequence reads: CASSFEGGHNEQFF. In DNA form, the CDR3 reads TGTGCCAGCAGCTTTGAGGGGGGGCACAATGAGCAGTTCTTC. Variable domain in full (rest from reference TRBV11-3 and TRBJ2-1): EAGVVQSPRYKIIEKKQPVAFWCNPISGHNTLYWYLQNLGQGPELLIRYENEEAVDDSQLPKDRFSAERLKGVDSTLKIQPAELGDSAVYLCASSFEGGHNEQFFGPGTRLTVL.

V and J are TRBV24-1 and TRBJ2-5, with 13 bases aligning to TRBD2. The trim removed 7 bases at V and 2 bases at J, leaving 9 bases unmatched. Looked up from germline, CDR1 is KGHDR and CDR2 is SFDVKD. CDR3 length: 17 residues. The CDR3 DNA reads TGTGCCACCAGCCCACTTCCGGGACTAGCGGGACAAGAGACCCAGTACTTC. Its protein is CATSPLPGLAGQETQYF.

The CDR3, as DNA: TGTGCCAGCAGTTTGGGGGCACATCAGCCCCAGCATTTT. Protein product: CASSLGAHQPQHF. This sequence joins TRBV27 and TRBJ1-5, with D maybe TRBD1 (6 bases). This CDR3 has 13 amino acids. Trimming took off 3 bases at V and 5 bases at J, with 8 bases between the two ends. Germline V gene lookup returns CDR1 MNHEY and CDR2 SMNVEV (reference sequence).

The rearrangement joins TRBV19 to TRBJ1-5; 7 bases are a match to TRBD1. CDR3 length: 16 amino acids. Trimming took 3 bases from V and 11 from J; bases not matched to a gene: 16. CDR1 is LNHDA, CDR2 SQIVND, per germline (reference sequence). The CDR3, as DNA: TGTGCCAGTAGTATGAGGCGCGGGACAGCATCGGGGTCCCAGCATTTT. Amino acids: CASSMRRGTASGSQHF.

The V call is TRBV28, the J call TRBJ1-5, with D unclear. Per the germline V gene, CDR1 is MDHEN and CDR2 is SYDVKM. V was pared by 4 bases and J by 0 bases, with 7 bases between. The CDR3 is 14 amino acids. The CDR3 sequence is CASSWEVSNQPQHF. In DNA form, the CDR3 reads TGTGCCAGCAGTTGGGAGGTTAGCAATCAGCCCCAGCATTTT.

V and J are TRBV9 and TRBJ2-7; tentative D call: TRBD2 (6 bases). CDR1 is SGDLS and CDR2 is YYNGEE in the germline V gene. Trimming stripped 4 bases from V and 4 bases from J, with 27 bases between. The length of the CDR3 is 18 residues. The CDR3 is CASSLDSSGLKKRYEQYF. CDR3 in DNA: TGTGCCAGCAGCCTGGATAGTAGCGGACTAAAGAAGCGATACGAGCAGTACTTC.

V gene TRBV11-3 combines with J gene TRBJ2-2; 11 bases fit TRBD2. The CDR3 is made up of 15 amino acids. Trimming cost V 3 bases and J 3 bases; bases outside gene matches: 0. CDR1 is SGHNT, CDR2 YENEEA, per germline. CDR3 coding DNA: TGTGCCAGCAGCTTTAGCGGGAGGGACACCGGGGAGCTGTTTTTT. This codes for CASSFSGRDTGELFF.

The gene calls are TRBV30 and TRBJ1-6; TRBD1 is a possible D gene (5 bases). In germline, CDR1 is GTSNPN, CDR2 SVGIG (reference sequence). This CDR3 is 17 amino acids long. The ends were cut back, 1 base at V and 5 bases at J, with 18 bases in the middle. CDR3 sequence (DNA): TGTGCCTGGAGTGAGTGGCCTACCACAGGAGATAATTCACCCCTCCACTTT. Residues: CAWSEWPTTGDNSPLHF.

This chain joins TRBV15 and TRBJ1-1, with TRBD1 matching 7 bases. This CDR3 has 14 amino acids. J gave up 4 bases and V 2 bases, and 4 bases lay outside the gene matches. Per the germline V gene, CDR1 is LNHNV and CDR2 is YYDKDF (reference sequence). Here the CDR3 reads CATSRTGVGTEAFF. Written as DNA, the CDR3 is TGTGCCACCAGCAGAACAGGGGTTGGCACTGAAGCTTTCTTT.

This chain uses TRBV24-1 with TRBJ2-2; TRBD2 matches 10 bases. This CDR3 is 17 amino acids long. Germline loops: CDR1 KGHDR, CDR2 SFDVKD. Germline trimming cut 4 bases from V and 3 bases from J; bases unmatched to any gene: 7. In DNA, the CDR3 is TGTGCCACCAGTGACCCTGTAGCGGGAGGCTACACCGGGGAGCTGTTTTTT. This gives the protein CATSDPVAGGYTGELFF.

V gene TRBV7-6 combines with J gene TRBJ2-1; a possible D gene is TRBD1 (6 bases). The CDR3 consists of 14 residues. Germline CDR1 is SGHVS and CDR2 is FNYEAQ. Trimming removed 1 base from V and 5 bases from J, with 9 bases in between. CDR3 sequence: CASSLEQGDNEQFF. CDR3 nucleotides: TGTGCCAGCAGCTTAGAACAGGGAGACAATGAGCAGTTCTTC. Full variable domain (outside the CDR3, taken from reference TRBV7-6 and TRBJ2-1): GAGVSQSPRYKVTKRGQDVALRCDPISGHVSLYWYRQALGQGPEFLTYFNYEAQQDKSGLPNDRFSAERPEGSISTLTIQRTEQRDSAMYRCASSLEQGDNEQFFGPGTRLTVL.

The chain is built from TRBV10-3 and TRBJ2-2; 9 positions match TRBD1. This CDR3 contains 16 residues. Germline V lookup: CDR1 ENHRY, CDR2 SYGVKD. Trimming at V came to 0 bases and at J to 4 bases, leaving 3 bases not matched to a gene. CDR3 in DNA: TGTGCCATCAGTGAGTCCGGGACAGGGAGCACCGGGGAGCTGTTTTTT. Translation gives CAISESGTGSTGELFF.